What follows describes a single TCR beta chain. These data come from a study of CD8+ T cells in alopecia areata. In each case, RNA was isolated and then reverse transcribed into cDNA as the sequencing template. Assay: immunoSEQ multiplex PCR; the TCRdb copy retains only in-frame clones and omits some. In the table there are 130,000 to 150,000 clones, approximately 56% of which are singletons. The V end was cut by 4 bases, the J end by 6 bases, with 19 bases between. CDR3 length equals 16 residues. The germline gives CDR1 MNHEY, CDR2 SVGAGI. The sequence was collected from a human donor in good health. The gene calls are TRBV6-5 and TRBJ2-1, with D uncertain. Sequencing was carried out using CD8+ T cells sorted from blood. The CDR3 DNA sequence: TGTGCCAGCAGTTTCTATCGGACCTTAGCCGCCAATGAGCAGTTCTTC. It yields the protein CASSFYRTLAANEQFF.